This entry features one T cell receptor beta chain sequence. Its antigen is not identified. The data were taken from a study of blood T cells in healthy people across ages. Together with a sample-barcoded 5' primer, a J-beta primer mix was included in a second PCR lasting roughly 6 to 12 cycles. Unique molecular identifiers of 12 random nucleotides labeled each cDNA. TCRdb reprocessed the 5' RACE reads with MiXCR, giving one entry per CDR3 protein. The sample includes some 1,800,000 distinct CDR3 sequences, 35% to 50% of them seen just once. Germline CDR1 and CDR2: LNHNV and YYDKDF (reference sequence). CDR3 length: 14 amino acids. The V and J ends lost 9 bases and 2 bases, in that order; junction bases with no gene match: 8. Study-wide results and caveats: With age, beta diversity per million T cells declined roughly linearly, significantly by approximately 41. It was held that the diversity estimates obtained from one million T cells were underestimates. PBMC samples, being unsorted, prevented any conclusive comparison of naive and antigen-experienced cells.

The origin of this receptor is a human donor in good health. Sequencing was carried out using blood. The rearrangement uses TRBV15 and TRBJ2-3; 7 nucleotides match TRBD2. Here the CDR3 DNA reads TGTGCCACTTATTCCGGGGGGAACACAGATACGCAGTATTTT. It is translated as CATYSGGNTDTQYF.